This T cell receptor (beta chain) was documented in a study of a mutant IDH1 vaccine in newly diagnosed glioma. Study information: Vaccination followed radiotherapy alone by 4-6 weeks, or accompanied temozolomide cycles.

This clone was detected only a few times. Antigen: not known. Indicated time point: week 47, end of study. In every dose of vaccine, 300 ug of mutant IDH1 20-mer peptide was given alongside topical imiquimod. Trimming took 0 bases from V and 7 from J, leaving 7 bases between them. Looked up from germline, CDR1 is SGHNT and CDR2 is YENEEA. The CDR3 length is 13 residues. Assay used: immunoSEQ multiplex PCR; TCRdb lists only in-frame clones, some missing. The sample includes tens of thousands of clones, about four fifths of them seen just once. The chain has TRBV11-3 and TRBJ1-5; D not resolved. Sequenced material: PBMCs, taken from a glioma patient whose treatment included an IDH1 peptide vaccine. The receptor was derived from a woman aged 45-59 years with glioma. CDR3 in amino acids: CASSLDRGQPQHF. CDR3 DNA: TGTGCCAGCAGCTTAGACCGTGGACAGCCCCAGCATTTT.